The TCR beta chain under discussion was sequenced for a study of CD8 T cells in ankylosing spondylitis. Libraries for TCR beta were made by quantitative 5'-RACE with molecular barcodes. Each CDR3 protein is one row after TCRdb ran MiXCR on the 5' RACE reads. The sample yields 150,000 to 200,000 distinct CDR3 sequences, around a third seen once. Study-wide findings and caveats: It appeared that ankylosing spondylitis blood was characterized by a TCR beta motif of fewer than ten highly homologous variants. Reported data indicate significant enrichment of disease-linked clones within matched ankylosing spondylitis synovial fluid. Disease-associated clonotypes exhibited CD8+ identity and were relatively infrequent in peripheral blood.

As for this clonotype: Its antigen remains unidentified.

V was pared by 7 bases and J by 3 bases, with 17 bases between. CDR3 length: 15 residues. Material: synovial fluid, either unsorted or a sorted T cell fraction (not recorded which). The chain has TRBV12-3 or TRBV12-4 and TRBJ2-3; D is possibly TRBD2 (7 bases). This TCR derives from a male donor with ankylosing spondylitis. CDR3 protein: CASTHREGGTDTQYF. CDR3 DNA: TGTGCCAGCACCCACAGGGAGGGGGGAACAGATACGCAGTATTTT.